This T cell receptor (beta chain) derives from a study of cytomegalovirus exposure and HLA in healthy donors. Study-level points and caveats: Among the most significant clusters, several appeared linked to common viral pathogens in a later analysis.

The CDR3 is 13 amino acids. The V gene lost 0 bases and the J gene lost 0 bases, with 4 bases spanning the gap. Per germline, CDR1 SGHNT and CDR2 YYREEE (reference sequence). 60 Vbeta and 13 Jbeta primers were used in PCR. Generated by immunoSEQ multiplex PCR, the TCRdb table keeps only in-frame clones and is missing some. The sample has 250,000 to 350,000 clones; 86% are singletons. Healthy donors of bone marrow made up the group. A note on this clone: What it binds is not known.

This receptor was taken from a man between 40 and 49 years old in good health and CMV-seropositive. The chain joins TRBV5-4 to TRBJ2-7; D ambiguous. The sequenced sample consisted of PBMCs. CDR3 in amino acids: CASSLDGSYEQYF. Here the CDR3 DNA reads TGTGCCAGCAGCTTGGACGGCTCCTACGAGCAGTACTTC.